The T cell receptor beta chain under discussion was sequenced for a study of T cell responses to AZD1222 COVID-19 vaccine. TCRdb keeps only in-frame clones here, not all; method: immunoSEQ multiplex PCR. The sample yields about 110,000 clones, 88% seen once. The study's findings and limits: All repertoire sampling was performed exclusively after the peak T cell response. Donors in the cohort were predominantly white British and more often female, and clonal diversity was possibly underestimated. Mapped onto spike, vaccine-associated CD4 TCRs spanned it and were dominant at 160-218 and 743-854.

This clone was counted a single time. Its cognate antigen is unknown. V shed 1 base and J shed 10 bases, with 8 bases lying between them. The CDR3 consists of 12 residues. Germline lookup yields CDR1 SGHTA and CDR2 FQGNSA. The receptor comes from an adult in good health. This specimen consisted of peripheral blood, obtained on day 0 of AZD1222 vaccination. This sequence joins TRBV7-2 and TRBJ2-1; D is unclear. The chain's CDR3 is CASSLGLVEQFF. Here the CDR3 DNA reads TGTGCCAGCAGCTTAGGGCTGGTGGAGCAGTTCTTC.